This TCR beta chain stems from a study of cytomegalovirus exposure and HLA in healthy donors. Study-wide points: Upon later analysis, HLA-associated TCR beta chains proved more clonally expanded than other, equally common chains.

It was with 60 Vbeta and 13 Jbeta primers that the PCR ran. Assay: immunoSEQ multiplex PCR; the TCRdb copy retains only in-frame clones and omits some. The sample contains approximately 280,000 clones, more than 80% of which appear only once. On this clone: Its antigen is not identified.

The CDR3 runs 13 residues. V shed 3 bases and J 3 bases; nucleotides not matched to a gene: 2. Germline V CDR1 and CDR2: GTSNPN, SVGIG (reference sequence). This rearrangement joins TRBV30 to TRBJ1-5, with 7 bases that match TRBD1. This TCR derives from a man aged 40-49 years in good health and CMV-seropositive. The sample consisted of PBMCs. CDR3 amino acids: CAWRGQFNQPQHF. The DNA for the CDR3 is TGTGCCTGGAGGGGACAGTTCAATCAGCCCCAGCATTTT.